This TCR beta chain was sequenced during a study of beta chain features in type 1 diabetes (dated by TCRdb to 2016 to 2018). About the full investigation: No differences in mean age, gender distribution, total cell number or subset yield were found between patients and healthy donors. Whereas all 30 or so donors provided naive and central memory subsets, regulatory and stem cell-like memory subsets were isolated from just 8 patients and roughly eight healthy donors. A total of some 100,000,000 sorted cells were examined across all samples, and a strong correlation was observed between cell number per subset and RNA yield. The study compared TCRB repertoires of sorted circulating CD4+ T cell subsets between recently diagnosed type 1 diabetes patients and matched healthy donors.

Reading from cysteine to phenylalanine, the CDR3 counts 14 amino acids. Left in the record is the CDR3 DNA by itself, 42 bases read in frame from the first base. Trimming takes 8 bases off V and 4 bases off J; junction bases not matched to a gene: 8. For CDR1 and CDR2, the germline V gene (reference sequence) lists LNHNV and YYDKDF. This clone has only a few counts. No antigen is known for it. Per-base qualities were not stored, and no clone one base away is much larger. Each donor gave one peripheral blood draw, about 100 mL on average, collected into heparinised tubes. A BD FACSAria II and a panel including CD45RO, CCR7, CD25, CD127, CD95 and CD27 were used to sort naive, central memory, regulatory and stem cell-like memory CD4+ T cells. Purity was above 98% for every sorted population. PBMCs were isolated right away by Lymphoprep density gradient centrifugation and were stained directly, without culture. To minimize batch effects, samples were stained and sorted in pairs, one healthy donor with one patient per experiment.

What the work shows at the level of the full study, not this receptor alone: Because small numbers of individuals were included in the HLA sub-analyses, any influence of HLA type on TCRB rearrangement was left unresolved. The naive, central memory and regulatory TCRB repertoires appeared to resemble one another more closely among patients than among healthy donors. Because cDNA was sequenced instead of genomic DNA, highly expressing activated cells could be over-represented, though the groups showed no difference in activation or CD3 levels. PCR may preferentially amplify shorter templates, but because patient and control samples were amplified and corrected together, any resulting skew would affect both groups equally. Patients with type 1 diabetes made fewer insertions and deleted more nucleotides at VDJ recombination sites, implying thymic rearrangement abnormalities. In all four CD4+ subsets, TCRB CDR3 length was moderately but significantly shorter in type 1 diabetes patients.

The entire isolated RNA was reverse transcribed using the High Capacity cDNA Reverse Transcription Kit, and thus expressed TCRB transcripts were sequenced. Naive, central memory and regulatory T cell samples underwent deep immunoSEQ sequencing, averaging about 3.57 million total reads per sample. Sorted cells were lysed in RLT buffer, and RNA was extracted using DNase-treated RNeasy Micro or Mini kits according to cell number. To prevent cross-contamination, each cell subset was processed individually, whereas patient and healthy donor samples were processed jointly. The immunoSEQ multiplex PCR was used to amplify TCRB sequences from cDNA, yielding 87-bp fragments that span the CDR3 region. Sequencing of the amplicons was done on the Illumina HiSeq platform. As for the authors' bioinformatics: Synthetic template baselines were used to correct PCR bias computationally, reads within Hamming distance 2 were collapsed together, and singletons that could not be merged were discarded. Reads were aligned against IMGT so that V, D and J genes, CDR3 length and insertions or deletions at six rearrangement sites could be assigned. Within each subset, clonotype counts were normalized to sorted cell number, and only after that were true diversity and Gini coefficients computed with the tcR R package. Repertoire sharing was quantified using the overlap coefficient calculated on TCRB nucleotide sequences. As a proxy for the pre-selection repertoire, out-of-frame TCRB sequences from naive cells were analyzed. In TCRdb, the immuneACCESS table is reduced to in-frame sequences with V and J assigned. These tables do not hold every clone; where another copy was compared, an unresolved V gene accounts for under half, and the others remain unexplained. For V, J and clone size, that table is used; D and trimming come from the DNA. The sample data list approximately 250,000 clones, and approximately 25% of these were observed just once. The ten largest account for around 0.011% of the sample.

The V and J segments used are TRBV15 and TRBJ2-1; TRBD1 lines up with 7 middle nucleotides. The sequencing input was naive CD4+ T cells from blood. Taken with the paper, the label for cell subset or site translates to: true naive CD4+ T cells. The receptor was isolated from a woman in her twenties or thirties with type 1 diabetes. For the CDR3, the sequence is CATQFDRDYNEQFF. The DNA reads as follows: TGTGCCACCCAATTCGACAGGGATTACAATGAGCAGTTCTTC.